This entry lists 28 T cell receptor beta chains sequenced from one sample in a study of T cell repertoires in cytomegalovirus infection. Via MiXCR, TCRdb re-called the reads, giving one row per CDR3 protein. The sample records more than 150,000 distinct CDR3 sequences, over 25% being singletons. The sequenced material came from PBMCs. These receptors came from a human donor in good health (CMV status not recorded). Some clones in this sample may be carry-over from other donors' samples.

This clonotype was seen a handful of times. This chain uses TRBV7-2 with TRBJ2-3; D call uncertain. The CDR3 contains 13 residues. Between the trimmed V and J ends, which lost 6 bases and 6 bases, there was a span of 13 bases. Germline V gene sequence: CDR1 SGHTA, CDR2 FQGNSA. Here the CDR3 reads CASRSSSLDTQYF. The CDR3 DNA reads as TGTGCCAGCAGGTCTTCCAGTCTGGATACGCAGTATTTT.

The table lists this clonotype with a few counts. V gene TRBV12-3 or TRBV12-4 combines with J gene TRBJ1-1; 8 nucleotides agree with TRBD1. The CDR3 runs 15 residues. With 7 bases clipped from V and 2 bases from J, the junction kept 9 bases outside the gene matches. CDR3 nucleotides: TGTGCCAGCAACCTACCAGGGGGCCTAAACACTGAAGCTTTCTTT. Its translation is CASNLPGGLNTEAFF.

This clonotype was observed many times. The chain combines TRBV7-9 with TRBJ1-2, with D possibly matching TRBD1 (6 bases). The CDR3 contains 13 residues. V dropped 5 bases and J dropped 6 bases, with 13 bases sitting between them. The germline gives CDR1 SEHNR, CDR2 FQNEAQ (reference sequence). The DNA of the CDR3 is TGTGCCAGCAGCACCCGGACAGCAGATGGCTACACCTTC. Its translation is CASSTRTADGYTF.

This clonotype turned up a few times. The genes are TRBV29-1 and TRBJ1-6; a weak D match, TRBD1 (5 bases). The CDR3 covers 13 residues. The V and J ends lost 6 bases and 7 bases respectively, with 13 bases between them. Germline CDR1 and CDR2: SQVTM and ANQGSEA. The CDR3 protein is CSVARERNSPLHF. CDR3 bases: TGCAGCGTCGCCAGGGAAAGGAATTCACCCCTCCACTTT.

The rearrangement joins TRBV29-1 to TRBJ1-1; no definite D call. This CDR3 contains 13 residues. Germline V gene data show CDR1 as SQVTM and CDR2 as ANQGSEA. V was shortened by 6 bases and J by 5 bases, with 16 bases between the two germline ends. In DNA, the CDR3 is TGCAGCGTCAATGACGCCCCCGGGACTGAAGCTTTCTTT. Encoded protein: CSVNDAPGTEAFF.

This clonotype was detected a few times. The DNA for the CDR3 is TGCGCCAGCAGCTCCTCCTCCGAGTCCTACAATGAGCAGTTCTTC. This sequence encodes CASSSSSESYNEQFF. The chain employs TRBV5-1 and TRBJ2-1; D remains ambiguous. Germline lookup yields CDR1 SGHRS and CDR2 YFSETQ. CDR3 size: 15 residues. The V and J ends lost 3 bases and 1 base respectively, with 11 bases between them.

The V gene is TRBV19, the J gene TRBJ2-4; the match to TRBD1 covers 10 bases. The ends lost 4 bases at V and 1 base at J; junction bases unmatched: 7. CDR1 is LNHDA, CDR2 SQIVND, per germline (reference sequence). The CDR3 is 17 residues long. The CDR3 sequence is CASSTTGGRGAKNIQYF. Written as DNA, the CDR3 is TGTGCCAGTAGTACGACAGGGGGCCGGGGGGCCAAAAACATTCAGTACTTC.

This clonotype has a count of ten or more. The CDR3: CASSLTGRGETQYF. The CDR3 region has the DNA TGTGCCAGCAGCTTGACAGGGCGAGGAGAGACCCAGTACTTC. V and J are TRBV7-2 and TRBJ2-5; the match to TRBD1 covers 7 bases. V trimming: 3 bases; J trimming: 4 bases; junction bases outside the gene matches: 5. Germline V CDR1 and CDR2: SGHTA, FQGNSA. This CDR3 region has 14 residues. The full variable domain, its missing parts supplied by reference TRBV7-2 and TRBJ2-5, is GAGVSQSPSNKVTEKGKDVELRCDPISGHTALYWYRQSLGQGLEFLIYFQGNSAPDKSGLPSDRFSAERTGGSVSTLTIQRTQQEDSAVYLCASSLTGRGETQYFGPGTRLLVL.

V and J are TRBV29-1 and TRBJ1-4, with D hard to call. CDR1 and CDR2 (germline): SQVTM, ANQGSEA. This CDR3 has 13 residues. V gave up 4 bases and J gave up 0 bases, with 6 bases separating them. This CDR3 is CSVGGATNEKLFF. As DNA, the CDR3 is TGCAGCGTTGGAGGTGCAACTAATGAAAAACTGTTTTTT.

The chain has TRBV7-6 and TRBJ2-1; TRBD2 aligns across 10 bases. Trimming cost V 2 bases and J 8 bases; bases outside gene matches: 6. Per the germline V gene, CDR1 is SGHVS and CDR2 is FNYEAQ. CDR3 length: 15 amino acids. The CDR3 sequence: CASSLSAGGSDEQFF. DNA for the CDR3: TGTGCCAGCAGCTTATCAGCGGGGGGGTCCGATGAGCAGTTCTTC.

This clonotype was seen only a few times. The CDR3 protein is CASRWGSSYEQYF. Written as DNA, the CDR3 is TGTGCCAGCAGGTGGGGGAGCTCCTACGAGCAGTACTTC. V usage is TRBV25-1 and J usage is TRBJ2-7, with D tentatively TRBD1 or TRBD2 (5 bases each). V lost 6 bases and J lost 0, with 9 bases in between. Germline CDR1 and CDR2: MGHDK and SYGVNS. The CDR3 runs to 13 residues.

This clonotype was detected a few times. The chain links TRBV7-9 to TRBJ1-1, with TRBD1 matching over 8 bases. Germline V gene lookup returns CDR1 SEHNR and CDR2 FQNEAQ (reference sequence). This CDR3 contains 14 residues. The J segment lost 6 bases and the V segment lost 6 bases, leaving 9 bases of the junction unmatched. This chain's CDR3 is CASRGTGGWAEAFF. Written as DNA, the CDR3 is TGTGCCAGCAGGGGTACAGGGGGGTGGGCTGAAGCTTTCTTT.

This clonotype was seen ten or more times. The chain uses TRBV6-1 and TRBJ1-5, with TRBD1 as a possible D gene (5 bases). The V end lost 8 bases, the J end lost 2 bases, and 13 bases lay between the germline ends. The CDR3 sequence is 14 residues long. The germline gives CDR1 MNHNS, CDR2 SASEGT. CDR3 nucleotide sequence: TGTGCCAGCCGCCAGGGAGGTGGCAATCAGCCCCAGCATTTT. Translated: CASRQGGGNQPQHF.

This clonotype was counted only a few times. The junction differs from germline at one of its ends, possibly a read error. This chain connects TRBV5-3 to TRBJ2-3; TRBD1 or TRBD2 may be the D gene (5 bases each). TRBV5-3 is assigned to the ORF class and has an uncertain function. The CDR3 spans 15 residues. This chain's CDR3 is CASSSKRGSTDTQYF. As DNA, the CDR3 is TGTGCCAGCAGCTCGAAGAGGGGTAGCACAGATACGCAGTATTTT.

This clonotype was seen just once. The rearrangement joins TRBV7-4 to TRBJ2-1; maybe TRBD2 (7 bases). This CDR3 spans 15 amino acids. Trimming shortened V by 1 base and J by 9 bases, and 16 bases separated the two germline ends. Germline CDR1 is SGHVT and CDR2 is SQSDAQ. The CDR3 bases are TGTGCCAGCAGCTTAGGAGGCGGGGGCCGGGGTGAGCAGTTCTTC. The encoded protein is CASSLGGGGRGEQFF.

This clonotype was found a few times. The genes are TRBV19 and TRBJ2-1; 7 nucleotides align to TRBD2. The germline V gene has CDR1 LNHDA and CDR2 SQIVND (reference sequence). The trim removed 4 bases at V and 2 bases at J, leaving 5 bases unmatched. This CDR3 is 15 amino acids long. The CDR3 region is CASSTRGGTYNEQFF. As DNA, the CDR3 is TGTGCCAGTAGTACCCGCGGGGGTACCTACAATGAGCAGTTCTTC. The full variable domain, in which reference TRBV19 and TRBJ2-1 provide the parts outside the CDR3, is DGGITQSPKYLFRKEGQNVTLSCEQNLNHDAMYWYRQDPGQGLRLIYYSQIVNDFQKGDIAEGYSVSREKKESFPLTVTSAQKNPTAFYLCASSTRGGTYNEQFFGPGTRLTVL.

The CDR3 here is CASSLSGTNYEQYF. Written as DNA, the CDR3 is TGTGCCAGCAGCTTAAGCGGAACCAACTACGAGCAGTACTTC. The J gene is TRBJ2-7, the V gene TRBV7-3; no clear D. V dropped 1 base and J dropped 3 bases, with 10 bases sitting between them. The germline CDR1 and CDR2 sequences are SGHTA and FQGTGA. The CDR3 runs 14 residues. Full variable domain (outside the CDR3, taken from reference TRBV7-3 and TRBJ2-7): GAGVSQTPSNKVTEKGKYVELRCDPISGHTALYWYRQSLGQGPEFLIYFQGTGAADDSGLPNDRFFAVRPEGSVSTLKIQRTERGDSAVYLCASSLSGTNYEQYFGPGTRLTVT.

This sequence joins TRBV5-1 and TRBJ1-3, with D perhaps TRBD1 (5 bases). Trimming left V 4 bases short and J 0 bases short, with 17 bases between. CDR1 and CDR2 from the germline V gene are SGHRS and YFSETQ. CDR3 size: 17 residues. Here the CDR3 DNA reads TGCGCCAGCAGCCCGGGACTGCGCAGTCTCTCTGGAAACACCATATATTTT. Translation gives CASSPGLRSLSGNTIYF.

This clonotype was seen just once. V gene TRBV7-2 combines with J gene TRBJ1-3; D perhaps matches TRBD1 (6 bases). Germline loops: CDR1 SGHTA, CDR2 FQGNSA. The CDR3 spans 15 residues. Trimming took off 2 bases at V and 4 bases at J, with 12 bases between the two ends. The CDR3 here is CASSLRAGDGNTIYF. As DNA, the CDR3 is TGTGCCAGCAGCTTACGGGCAGGGGACGGAAACACCATATATTTT.

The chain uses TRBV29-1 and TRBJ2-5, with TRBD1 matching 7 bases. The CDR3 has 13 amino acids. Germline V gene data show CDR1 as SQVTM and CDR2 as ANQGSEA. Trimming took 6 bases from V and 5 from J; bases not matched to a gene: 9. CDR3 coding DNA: TGCAGCGTCCTACAGGGGCCACAGGAGACCCAGTACTTC. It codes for CSVLQGPQETQYF. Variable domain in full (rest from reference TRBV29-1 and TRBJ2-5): SAVISQKPSRDICQRGTSLTIQCQVDSQVTMMFWYRQQPGQSLTLIATANQGSEATYESGFVIDKFPISRPNLTFSTLTVSNMSPEDSSIYLCSVLQGPQETQYFGPGTRLLVL.

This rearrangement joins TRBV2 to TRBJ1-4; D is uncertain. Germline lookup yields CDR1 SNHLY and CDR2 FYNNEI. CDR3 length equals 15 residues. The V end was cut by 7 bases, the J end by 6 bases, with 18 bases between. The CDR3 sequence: CASNSFRHSDEKLFF. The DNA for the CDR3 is TGTGCCAGCAATTCGTTTAGGCATTCGGATGAAAAACTGTTTTTT.

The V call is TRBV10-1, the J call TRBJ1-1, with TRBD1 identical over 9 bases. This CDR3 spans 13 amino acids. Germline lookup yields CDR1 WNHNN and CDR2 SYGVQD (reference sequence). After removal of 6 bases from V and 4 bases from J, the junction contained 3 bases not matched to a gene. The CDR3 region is CASSGQGPTEAFF. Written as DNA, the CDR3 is TGCGCCAGCAGCGGACAGGGGCCCACTGAAGCTTTCTTT.

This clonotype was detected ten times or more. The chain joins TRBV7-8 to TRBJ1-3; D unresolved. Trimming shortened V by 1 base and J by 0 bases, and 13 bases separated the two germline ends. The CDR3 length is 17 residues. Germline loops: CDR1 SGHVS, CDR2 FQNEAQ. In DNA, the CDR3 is TGTGCCAGCAGCTTAGTTGCGGAAGCTAACTCTGGAAACACCATATATTTT. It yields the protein CASSLVAEANSGNTIYF. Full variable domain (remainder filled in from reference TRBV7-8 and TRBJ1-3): GAGVSQSPRYKVAKRGQDVALRCDPISGHVSLFWYQQALGQGPEFLTYFQNEAQLDKSGLPSDRFFAERPEGSVSTLKIQRTQQEDSAVYLCASSLVAEANSGNTIYFGEGSWLTVV.

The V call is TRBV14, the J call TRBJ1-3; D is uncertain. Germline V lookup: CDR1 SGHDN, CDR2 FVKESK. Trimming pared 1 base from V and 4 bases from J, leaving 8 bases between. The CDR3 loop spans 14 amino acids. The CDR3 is CASSQVNIGNTIYF. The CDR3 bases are TGTGCCAGCAGCCAAGTAAACATAGGAAACACCATATATTTT.

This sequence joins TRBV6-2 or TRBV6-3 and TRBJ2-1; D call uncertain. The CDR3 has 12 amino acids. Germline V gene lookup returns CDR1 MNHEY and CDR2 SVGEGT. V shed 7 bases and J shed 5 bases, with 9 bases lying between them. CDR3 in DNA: TGTGCCAGCACTGACCCCAACAATGAGCAGTTCTTC. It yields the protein CASTDPNNEQFF.

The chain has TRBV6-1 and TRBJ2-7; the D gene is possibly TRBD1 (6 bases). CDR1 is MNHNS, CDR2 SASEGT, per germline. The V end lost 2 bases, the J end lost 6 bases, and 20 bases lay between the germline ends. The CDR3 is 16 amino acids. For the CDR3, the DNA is TGTGCCAGCAGTGAAAGGCCCCCGGGACAAATTGCCGAGCAGTACTTC. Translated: CASSERPPGQIAEQYF.

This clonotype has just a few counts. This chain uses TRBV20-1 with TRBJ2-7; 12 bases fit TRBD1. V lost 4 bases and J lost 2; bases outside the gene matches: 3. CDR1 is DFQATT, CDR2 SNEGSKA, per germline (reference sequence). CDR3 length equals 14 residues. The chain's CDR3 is CSAMGQGAAYEQYF. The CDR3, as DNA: TGCAGTGCTATGGGACAGGGGGCCGCCTACGAGCAGTACTTC.

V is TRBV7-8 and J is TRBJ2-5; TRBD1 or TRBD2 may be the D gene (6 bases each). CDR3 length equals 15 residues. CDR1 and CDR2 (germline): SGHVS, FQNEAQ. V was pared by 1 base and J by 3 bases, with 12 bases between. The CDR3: CASSLGPGGEETQYF. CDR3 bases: TGTGCCAGCAGCTTAGGTCCCGGGGGCGAAGAGACCCAGTACTTC.